A selection of T cell receptor beta chains follows, all from one sample in a study of T-cell memory formation after mild COVID-19. In TCRdb, the 5' RACE reads were re-called with MiXCR into one record per CDR3 protein. The profile shows roughly 190,000 distinct CDR3 sequences, approximately 30% of them singletons. The sequencing sample was made of PBMCs or a T cell subset sorted from them (not recorded which). The receptors shown here come from an adult woman who had mild COVID-19 (a few samples of this study predate the infection). Cell type and time point are not known. Both conserved end residues are part of each CDR3. The D gene is left open where the match is weak. Only part of the rows carry a size: once, few, many, or a class if the clone is expanded.

size	D	J	V	DNA	CDR3
.	.	TRBJ2-2	TRBV5-5	TGTGCCACCGCGGTAGACACCGGGGAGCTGTTTTTT	CATAVDTGELFF
.	.	TRBJ2-3	TRBV29-1	TGCAGCGTTGAAGGAAACACAGATACGCAGTATTTT	CSVEGNTDTQYF
.	.	TRBJ1-2	TRBV6-6	TGTGCCAGCAGCTGGGAGTATGGCTACACCTTC	CASSWEYGYTF
.	.	TRBJ2-1	TRBV2	TGTGCCAGCACCCTCGGGGGAGTGACCTACAATGAGCAGTTCTTC	CASTLGGVTYNEQFF
.	.	TRBJ2-3	TRBV20-1	TGCAGTGCTAGAGTCCGGCTAAGCACAGATACGCAGTATTTT	CSARVRLSTDTQYF
once	TRBD1	TRBJ2-7	TRBV4-3	TGCGCCAGCAGCCCGCATTGGGACAGGCCATCCTACGAGCAGTACTTC	CASSPHWDRPSYEQYF
.	TRBD1	TRBJ2-7	TRBV9	TGTGCCAGCAGCGTCGGGACAGTCAACAACGAGCAGTACTTC	CASSVGTVNNEQYF
.	.	TRBJ2-2	TRBV7-6	TGTGCCAGCAGCTTGACCTGGGGGCCGAACACCGGGGAGCTGTTTTTT	CASSLTWGPNTGELFF
few	TRBD1	TRBJ1-1	TRBV20-1	TGCAGTGCTTACTCCGGGACAGGGAACACTGAAGCTTTCTTT	CSAYSGTGNTEAFF
.	TRBD1	TRBJ2-5	TRBV4-1	TGCGCCAGCAGCCGGACAGGGTTACAAGAGACCCAGTACTTC	CASSRTGLQETQYF
few	TRBD1	TRBJ2-4	TRBV10-3	TGTGCCATCAGCGGGACAGGGACCAAAAACATTCAGTACTTC	CAISGTGTKNIQYF
.	.	TRBJ2-5	TRBV4-2	TGTGCCAGCAGCCTTGCCTCGTCCGGGTTGCTAAAAGAGACCCAGTACTTC	CASSLASSGLLKETQYF
.	.	TRBJ2-5	TRBV3-1	TGTGCCAGCAGCCAATTAAGTAATAGCCCTGCACGGACCCAGTACTTC	CASSQLSNSPARTQYF
.	.	TRBJ2-1	TRBV19	TGTGCCAGTAGTATAAGGAATGAGCAGTTCTTC	CASSIRNEQFF
.	TRBD1	TRBJ1-4	TRBV7-8	TGTGCCAGCAGCTTTTATCCCGGGACAGGGGGTAATGAAAAACTGTTTTTT	CASSFYPGTGGNEKLFF
.	.	TRBJ1-4	TRBV25-1	TGTGCCAGCAGTGATTGGGTAGCAACTAATGAAAAACTGTTTTTT	CASSDWVATNEKLFF
few	TRBD2	TRBJ2-1	TRBV24-1	TGTGCCACCAGTGAGGGTCCCCGGGGACTAGAGTTCTTC	CATSEGPRGLEFF
many	TRBD1	TRBJ1-5	TRBV6-2/TRBV6-3	TGTGCCAGCACCAGTGGGGACAGGGGTAGCAATCAGCCCCAGCATTTT	CASTSGDRGSNQPQHF
.	.	TRBJ1-2	TRBV6-2/TRBV6-3	TGTGCCAGCAGTTACCCCAGGGCGGGGTCCTATGGCTACACCTTC	CASSYPRAGSYGYTF